The 16 T cell receptor beta chains listed next were all sequenced from one sample in a study of shared clonotypes between healthy human individuals. Profiled with immunoSEQ multiplex PCR; TCRdb holds only in-frame clones, not every one. This sample has over 2 million clones, with around 96% found just once. CD45RO negativity and positive selection for CCR7 defined naive CD8 cells, a population that excluded terminally differentiated effector memory CD45RA+ cells. The source material was naive CD8+ T cells sorted from blood. Receptors were obtained from a young man in good health.

This chain joins TRBV25-1 and TRBJ2-2; the D gene is possibly TRBD1 (5 bases). The length of the CDR3 is 12 residues. Between the trimmed V and J ends, which lost 9 bases and 3 bases, there was a span of 8 bases. Germline V gene sequence: CDR1 MGHDK, CDR2 SYGVNS. The CDR3 reads CASKGHTGELFF. CDR3 DNA sequence: TGTGCCAGTAAGGGGCACACCGGGGAGCTGTTTTTT.

This clone was seen a few times. This chain joins TRBV5-1 and TRBJ1-1; no firm D call. The length of the CDR3 is 13 residues. V dropped 0 bases and J dropped 3 bases, with 6 bases sitting between them. CDR1 is SGHRS, CDR2 YFSETQ, per germline. The CDR3, as DNA: TGCGCCAGCAGCTTGGACGGATACACTGAAGCTTTCTTT. Translated: CASSLDGYTEAFF.

This clone occurred once. This chain connects TRBV7-2 to TRBJ2-3; 8 positions match TRBD2. Per germline, CDR1 SGHTA and CDR2 FQGNSA. This CDR3 contains 16 residues. The junction had 7 bases not matched to a gene; V was cut back by 5 bases and J by 0 bases. The CDR3 sequence: CASSPRRGVSTDTQYF. In DNA form, the CDR3 reads TGTGCCAGCAGCCCCCGGCGGGGGGTTAGCACAGATACGCAGTATTTT.

The J gene is TRBJ2-4, the V gene TRBV9, with D possibly matching TRBD2 (6 bases). The CDR3 has 17 residues. Germline assignment: CDR1 SGDLS and CDR2 YYNGEE. V gave up 7 bases and J gave up 10 bases, with 30 bases separating them. The CDR3: CASAGGSGDPLSGIQYF. For the CDR3, the DNA is TGTGCCAGCGCTGGAGGGAGTGGGGACCCTTTGTCCGGTATTCAGTACTTC.

V is TRBV9 and J is TRBJ1-1; D remains ambiguous. Germline V gene data show CDR1 as SGDLS and CDR2 as YYNGEE. The CDR3 has 15 residues. V was clipped by 0 bases and J by 0 bases, with 9 bases between them. The chain's CDR3 is CASSVDIGMNTEAFF. Here the CDR3 DNA reads TGTGCCAGCAGCGTAGATATAGGCATGAACACTGAAGCTTTCTTT. Complete variable domain (other parts from reference TRBV9 and TRBJ1-1): DSGVTQTPKHLITATGQRVTLRCSPRSGDLSVYWYQQSLDQGLQFLIQYYNGEERAKGNILERFSAQQFPDLHSELNLSSLELGDSALYFCASSVDIGMNTEAFFGQGTRLTVV.

CDR3 region: CASSLALEGPYNEQFF. The CDR3 DNA follows: TGTGCCAGCAGCTTAGCGCTTGAGGGGCCCTACAATGAGCAGTTCTTC. This sequence joins TRBV7-8 and TRBJ2-1, with D perhaps assigned TRBD1 or TRBD2 (5 bases each). Between the trimmed V and J ends, which lost 0 bases and 2 bases, there was a span of 11 bases. CDR3 length equals 16 residues. In germline, CDR1 is SGHVS, CDR2 FQNEAQ.

V usage is TRBV11-3 and J usage is TRBJ1-1; D may be TRBD1 (5 bases). The germline V gene encodes CDR1 SGHNT and CDR2 YENEEA. The CDR3 consists of 15 residues. The V end was cut by 5 bases, the J end by 0 bases, with 13 bases between. This CDR3 reads CASSPQTELNTEAFF. Here the CDR3 DNA reads TGTGCCAGCAGCCCGCAGACAGAACTGAACACTGAAGCTTTCTTT.

The CDR3 loop reads CASSVLAGVQETQYF. The CDR3 bases are TGCGCCAGCAGCGTCCTAGCGGGGGTCCAAGAGACCCAGTACTTC. J is TRBJ2-5 and V is TRBV4-1; 10 positions match TRBD2. Germline V gene sequence: CDR1 MGHRA, CDR2 YSYEKL. This CDR3 is 15 amino acids long. V lost 5 bases to trimming and J lost 1 base; unmatched junction nucleotides: 4.

The V call is TRBV5-1, the J call TRBJ2-3; perhaps TRBD1 as D (5 bases). This CDR3 is built from 13 residues. The germline V and J ends were trimmed by 4 bases and 0 bases, with 6 bases remaining between them. CDR1 is SGHRS and CDR2 is YFSETQ in the germline V gene. CDR3 protein: CASSDRSTDTQYF. CDR3 DNA: TGCGCCAGCAGCGACAGAAGCACAGATACGCAGTATTTT.

To note about this clone: The sample contains more than one DNA sequence encoding this CDR3. The chain employs TRBV13 and TRBJ2-7; D gene ambiguous. Germline CDR1 PRHDT, CDR2 FYEKMQ (reference sequence). Trimming removed 4 bases at V and 2 bases at J, with 9 bases between. CDR3 length: 13 residues. The CDR3 coding sequence is TGTGCCAGCAGCTCAGGACGGACCTACGAGCAGTACTTC. Encoded protein: CASSSGRTYEQYF.

This chain links TRBV4-3 with TRBJ1-2; D unresolved. The CDR3 sequence is 17 residues long. The germline gives CDR1 LGHNA, CDR2 YSLEER. Trimming cost V 2 bases and J 2 bases, with 18 bases left between them. This CDR3 reads CASSQWHQPGINYGYTF. In DNA form, the CDR3 reads TGCGCCAGCAGCCAATGGCACCAACCTGGGATAAACTATGGCTACACCTTC.

V gene TRBV30 combines with J gene TRBJ1-1, with a weak D call TRBD1 (5 bases). CDR3 length: 13 amino acids. With 5 bases removed from V and 5 bases from J, the gap between germline ends came to 15 bases. Looked up from germline, CDR1 is GTSNPN and CDR2 is SVGIG (reference sequence). The CDR3 region has the DNA TGTGCCTGGGGGATTTGGCAGGGAACTGAAGCTTTCTTT. This codes for CAWGIWQGTEAFF.

J is TRBJ1-4 and V is TRBV4-3; D is perhaps TRBD1 (6 bases). Germline V gene sequence: CDR1 LGHNA, CDR2 YSLEER. V lost 0 bases to trimming and J lost 5 bases, with 16 bases between them. This CDR3 has 17 residues. DNA of the CDR3: TGCGCCAGCAGCCAAGATCCCGGGGGGCAGGGGAATGAAAAACTGTTTTTT. Translation gives CASSQDPGGQGNEKLFF.

This clone was observed once. The chain couples TRBV30 to TRBJ1-2; D unresolved. Deletions cut 1 base from V and 8 bases from J, with 14 bases between. This CDR3 is 13 amino acids long. Germline lookup yields CDR1 GTSNPN and CDR2 SVGIG (reference sequence). CDR3 DNA: TGTGCCTGGAGTGGGGAAGCCATTGGAGGCTACACCTTC. Amino acids: CAWSGEAIGGYTF.

This clone was observed once. The V and J genes are TRBV5-6 and TRBJ2-7; D is perhaps TRBD1 (6 bases). CDR3 length equals 14 residues. V lost 1 base and J 3 bases, leaving 11 bases between the germline ends. Germline V gene data show CDR1 as SGHDT and CDR2 as YYEEEE. CDR3 sequence: CASSLIEDSYEQYF. The CDR3 nucleotides read TGTGCCAGCAGCTTGATTGAGGACAGCTACGAGCAGTACTTC.

The J gene is TRBJ2-1, the V gene TRBV13, with D unresolved. V lost 0 bases to trimming and J lost 4 bases, with 7 bases between them. CDR3 length: 14 residues. The V gene's germline CDR1 is PRHDT and CDR2 FYEKMQ (reference sequence). The CDR3 DNA sequence: TGTGCCAGCAGCTTAGGCCGGGCGTACAATGAGCAGTTCTTC. It translates to CASSLGRAYNEQFF.